This is a list of T cell receptor beta chains from one sample in a study of blood T cell repertoires in COVID-19. Here immunoSEQ multiplex PCR was the method, and the copy in TCRdb shows in-frame clones only, minus some. The sample lists around 100,000 clones; roughly 81% were seen once. Source material: peripheral blood. Receptor source: a man between 40 and 49 years old with acute or convalescent COVID-19. CDR3s include the opening cysteine and the closing phenylalanine or tryptophan. A D gene is named only where the DNA matches it firmly. Clone size is given for some rows only: seen once, a few or many times, or a class if the clone is expanded.

D gene	V gene	J gene	clone size	CDR3 protein	CDR3 DNA
NA	TRBV7-3	TRBJ2-7	NA	CASSPPGLPKCEQYF	TGTGCCAGCAGCCCCCCCGGACTCCCAAAGTGCGAGCAGTACTTC
TRBD2	TRBV7-8	TRBJ2-3	NA	CASSIRGADTQYF	TGTGCCAGCAGTATACGGGGGGCAGATACGCAGTATTTT
NA	TRBV7-2	TRBJ1-1	few	CASSSHPQGEAFF	TGTGCCAGCAGCTCCCACCCGCAGGGTGAAGCTTTCTTT
TRBD2	TRBV6-8	TRBJ2-1	NA	CASAIMGTSLGNEQFF	TGTGCCAGCGCCATTATGGGGACTAGTCTGGGCAATGAGCAGTTCTTC
TRBD1	TRBV2	TRBJ2-7	NA	CASKDRGYEQYF	TGTGCCAGCAAGGACAGGGGCTACGAGCAGTACTTC
TRBD2	TRBV15	TRBJ2-3	NA	CATSRAGLAVSTDTQYF	TGTGCCACCAGCAGGGCTGGACTAGCGGTTAGCACAGATACGCAGTATTTT
NA	TRBV30	TRBJ2-7	NA	CAWSVYTYEQYF	TGTGCCTGGAGTGTCTATACCTACGAGCAGTACTTC
TRBD2	TRBV29-1	TRBJ2-3	NA	CSVGGGSGASTDTQYF	TGCAGCGTTGGGGGTGGGAGCGGGGCTAGCACAGATACGCAGTATTTT
TRBD1	TRBV11-2	TRBJ2-7	NA	CASSSEMDRGLYEQYF	TGTGCCAGCAGCTCGGAGATGGACAGGGGATTGTACGAGCAGTACTTC
NA	TRBV10-2	TRBJ1-4	NA	CASSESGRGRSNEKLFF	TGCGCCAGCAGTGAGTCGGGCAGGGGACGGTCTAATGAAAAACTGTTTTTT
TRBD1	TRBV6-1	TRBJ2-3	NA	CASSEAPRQGQSTDTQYF	TGTGCCAGCAGTGAAGCCCCGAGACAGGGACAGAGCACAGATACGCAGTATTTT
NA	TRBV4-3	TRBJ2-6	NA	CASSQELSGSGANVLTF	TGCGCCAGCAGCCAAGAATTGTCCGGGTCAGGGGCCAACGTCCTGACTTTC
TRBD2	TRBV7-8	TRBJ2-7	NA	CASSLGLAAYEQYF	TGTGCCAGCAGCTTAGGACTAGCGGCCTACGAGCAGTACTTC
NA	TRBV21-1	TRBJ1-1	NA	CASSKARAGGYTEAFF	TGTGCCAGCAGCAAAGCTAGGGCAGGGGGGTACACTGAAGCTTTCTTT
TRBD1	TRBV7-2	TRBJ1-6	NA	CASSLEGRGDSPLHF	TGTGCCAGCAGCTTAGAAGGCAGGGGGGATTCACCCCTCCACTTT
NA	TRBV12-3/TRBV12-4	TRBJ1-2	NA	CASSVGGGGYTF	TGTGCCAGCAGTGTCGGCGGGGGTGGCTACACCTTC